This TCR beta chain was documented in a study of technical replicates of blood from a handful of donors. This clone showed up just once. The data were produced by immunoSEQ multiplex PCR, yet TCRdb's version contains in-frame clones alone and is incomplete. The data hold more than 65,000 clones, with around 97% observed a single time. V shed 8 bases and J shed 1 base, with 9 bases lying between them. This CDR3 region has 12 residues. CDR1 is LNHDA, CDR2 SQIVND, per germline (reference sequence). The clonotype comes from a human donor in good health. The specimen was T cells isolated from PBMCs. The chain links TRBV19 to TRBJ2-7; D gene ambiguous. The CDR3 DNA reads TGTGCCAGTGGGCAGAATTCCTACGAGCAGTACTTC. Protein product: CASGQNSYEQYF. The variable domain in full, completed from reference TRBV19 and TRBJ2-7, reads DGGITQSPKYLFRKEGQNVTLSCEQNLNHDAMYWYRQDPGQGLRLIYYSQIVNDFQKGDIAEGYSVSREKKESFPLTVTSAQKNPTAFYLCASGQNSYEQYFGPGTRLTVT.